Given below is one T cell receptor beta chain in context. As yet, its antigen is unknown. A second about 6 to 12 cycle PCR used barcoded and J-beta primers. Every individual sample yielded 2.5 million or more paired-end reads (each containing CDR3). Each CDR3 protein is one row after TCRdb ran MiXCR on the 5' RACE reads. The sample consists of more than 550,000 distinct CDR3 sequences, roughly 20% of them appearing once. The data were taken from a study of blood T cells in healthy people across ages. Broader study findings: While age rose, TCR beta diversity per million T cells dropped in a roughly linear way.

The germline V gene has CDR1 SGHTA and CDR2 FQGNSA. Trimming took 1 base from V and 5 from J; bases not matched to a gene: 11. This CDR3 has 16 amino acids. The chain links TRBV7-2 to TRBJ2-7, with 7 bases lining up with TRBD1. Sequencing was carried out using blood. The TCR sequence derives from a man in his 70s in good health. CDR3: CASSLVSSPGGNEQYF. The CDR3 coding sequence is TGTGCCAGCAGCTTAGTTTCGTCCCCAGGGGGAAACGAGCAGTACTTC.